The T cell receptor (beta chain) described here comes from a study of vaccination effects on CD4 cells after COVID-19. Concerning this clone: No antigen is known for it.

Data came from immunoSEQ multiplex PCR; TCRdb stores just in-frame clones and leaves some out. The sample has approximately 26,000 clones, roughly 79% seen once. Study observations and caveats: Whether induced by infection or by vaccine, clones showed marked clonal contraction late after vaccination. The study dataset contains few convalescent patients and includes no early post-infection timepoints.

Antigen-specific CD4+ T cells were expanded (with viral peptide pools) by the ViraFEST assay ahead of sequencing. Isolation of CD4+ T cells took place after approximately 10 days of culture. Of the BNT162b2 and mRNA-1273 vaccines, participants received two doses of one or the other. Each culture well received roughly 1.8 million PBMC. These cells were then cultured in IMDM with about 9.9 IU/ml IL-2 and about 9.9 ug/ml peptides. The V gene's germline CDR1 is KGHSH and CDR2 LQKENI. This CDR3 is built from 15 residues. Deletions cut 2 bases from V and 6 bases from J, with 13 bases between. J is TRBJ2-2 and V is TRBV18, with a weak D call TRBD1 (6 bases). The TCR originated in a human donor who received a COVID-19 vaccine. Some clones in this sample may be carry-over from other donors' samples. Sequences were derived from CD4+ T cells from PBMCs cultured with SARS-CoV-2 spike peptides, sampled after COVID-19 vaccination. Written as DNA, the CDR3 is TGTGCCAGCTCACCAAACAGGGCAGGAGCCGGGGAGCTGTTTTTT. The encoded protein is CASSPNRAGAGELFF. The full variable domain, its missing parts supplied by reference TRBV18 and TRBJ2-2, is NAGVMQNPRHLVRRRGQEARLRCSPMKGHSHVYWYRQLPEEGLKFMVYLQKENIIDESGMPKERFSAEFPKEGPSILRIQQVVRGDSAAYFCASSPNRAGAGELFFGEGSRLTVL.